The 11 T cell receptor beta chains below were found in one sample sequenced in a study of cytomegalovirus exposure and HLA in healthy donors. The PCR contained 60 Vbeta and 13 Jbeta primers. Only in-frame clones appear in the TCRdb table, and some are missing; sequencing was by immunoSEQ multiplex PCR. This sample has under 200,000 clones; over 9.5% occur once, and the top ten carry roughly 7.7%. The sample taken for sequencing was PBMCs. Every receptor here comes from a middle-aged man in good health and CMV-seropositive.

CDR3 in DNA: TGTGCCAGCAGCCCCGGGACAGGGGGTTTAGATACGCAGTATTTT. Encoded protein: CASSPGTGGLDTQYF. The rearrangement joins TRBV13 to TRBJ2-3, with 11 bases that match TRBD1. There are 15 residues in the CDR3. The V segment lost 5 bases and the J segment 5 bases; nucleotides outside the gene matches: 6. The germline V gene has CDR1 PRHDT and CDR2 FYEKMQ (reference sequence). Full variable domain (rest looked up from reference TRBV13 and TRBJ2-3): AAGVIQSPRHLIKEKRETATLKCYPIPRHDTVYWYQQGPGQDPQFLISFYEKMQSDKGSIPDRFSAQQFSDYHSELNMSSLELGDSALYFCASSPGTGGLDTQYFGPGTRLTVL.

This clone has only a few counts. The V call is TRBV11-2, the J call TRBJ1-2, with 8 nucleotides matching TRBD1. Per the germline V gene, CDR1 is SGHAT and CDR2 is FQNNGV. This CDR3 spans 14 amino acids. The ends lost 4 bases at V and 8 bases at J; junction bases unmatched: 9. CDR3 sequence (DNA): TGTGCCAGCAGCTCGTCGGACAGGGTTGAAGGCTACACCTTC. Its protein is CASSSSDRVEGYTF. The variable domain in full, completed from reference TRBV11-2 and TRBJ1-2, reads EAGVAQSPRYKIIEKRQSVAFWCNPISGHATLYWYQQILGQGPKLLIQFQNNGVVDDSQLPKDRFSAERLKGVDSTLKIQPAKLEDSAVYLCASSSSDRVEGYTFGSGTRLTVV.

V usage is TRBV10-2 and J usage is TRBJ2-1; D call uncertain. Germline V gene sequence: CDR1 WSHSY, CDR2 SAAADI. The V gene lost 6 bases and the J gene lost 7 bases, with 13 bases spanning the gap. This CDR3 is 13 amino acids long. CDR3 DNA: TGCGCCAGCAGGGCCCTAGTTGTGAATGAGCAGTTCTTC. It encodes CASRALVVNEQFF.

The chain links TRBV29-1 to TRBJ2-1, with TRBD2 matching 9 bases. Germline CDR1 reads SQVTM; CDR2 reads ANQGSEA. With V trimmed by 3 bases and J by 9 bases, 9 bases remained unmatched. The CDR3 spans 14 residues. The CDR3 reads CSVDGSGGFSEQFF. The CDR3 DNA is TGCAGCGTTGATGGCAGCGGGGGGTTTAGTGAGCAGTTCTTC.

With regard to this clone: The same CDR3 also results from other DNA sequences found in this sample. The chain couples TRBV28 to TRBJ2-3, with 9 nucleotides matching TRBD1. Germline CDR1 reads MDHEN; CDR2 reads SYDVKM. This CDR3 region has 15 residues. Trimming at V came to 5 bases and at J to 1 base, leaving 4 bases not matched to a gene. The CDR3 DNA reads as TGTGCCAGCAGTCCACAGGGGGCCGGCACAGATACGCAGTATTTT. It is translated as CASSPQGAGTDTQYF.

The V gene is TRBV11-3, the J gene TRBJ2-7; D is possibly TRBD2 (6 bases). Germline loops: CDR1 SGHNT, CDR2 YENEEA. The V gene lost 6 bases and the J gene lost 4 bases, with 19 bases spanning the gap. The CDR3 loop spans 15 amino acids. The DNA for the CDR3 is TGTGCCAGCAGTTCCTTTAGGTCGGGGGTGTACGAGCAGTACGTC. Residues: CASSSFRSGVYEQYV.

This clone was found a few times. CDR3 sequence (DNA): TGTGCCAGCAGCTTAGAATCGGCGGGCCGAGAGACCCAGTACTTC. Translated, it gives CASSLESAGRETQYF. The chain is built from TRBV7-2 and TRBJ2-5; D might be TRBD2 (5 bases). Germline lookup yields CDR1 SGHTA and CDR2 FQGNSA. Deletions cut 1 base from V and 4 bases from J, with 13 bases between. The CDR3 covers 15 residues.

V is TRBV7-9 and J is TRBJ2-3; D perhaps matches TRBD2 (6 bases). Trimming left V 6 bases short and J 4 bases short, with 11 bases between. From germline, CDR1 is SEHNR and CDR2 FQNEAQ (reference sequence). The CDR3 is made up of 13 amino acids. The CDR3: CASSLRLADTQYF. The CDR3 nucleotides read TGTGCCAGCAGTCTAAGACTAGCAGATACGCAGTATTTT.

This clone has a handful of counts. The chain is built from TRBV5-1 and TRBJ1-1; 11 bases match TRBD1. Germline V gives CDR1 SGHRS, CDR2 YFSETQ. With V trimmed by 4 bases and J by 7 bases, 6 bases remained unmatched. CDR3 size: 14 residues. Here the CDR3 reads CASSLDRGQGEAFF. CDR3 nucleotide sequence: TGCGCCAGCAGCCTGGACAGGGGGCAGGGTGAAGCTTTCTTT. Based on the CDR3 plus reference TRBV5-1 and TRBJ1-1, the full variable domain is KAGVTQTPRYLIKTRGQQVTLSCSPISGHRSVSWYQQTPGQGLQFLFEYFSETQRNKGNFPGRFSGRQFSNSRSEMNVSTLELGDSALYLCASSLDRGQGEAFFGQGTRLTVV.

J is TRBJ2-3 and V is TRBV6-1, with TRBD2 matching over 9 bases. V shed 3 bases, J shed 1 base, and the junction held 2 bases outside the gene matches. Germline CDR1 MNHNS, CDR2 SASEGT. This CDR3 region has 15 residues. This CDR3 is CASSDGGGGTDTQYF. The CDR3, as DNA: TGTGCCAGCAGTGACGGCGGGGGGGGCACAGATACGCAGTATTTT.

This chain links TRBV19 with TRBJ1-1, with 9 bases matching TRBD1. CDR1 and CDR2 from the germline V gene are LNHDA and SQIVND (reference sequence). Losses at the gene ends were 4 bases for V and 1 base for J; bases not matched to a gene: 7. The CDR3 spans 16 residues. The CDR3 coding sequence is TGTGCCAGTAGTACCGGACAGGGGAATTCGAACACTGAAGCTTTCTTT. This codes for CASSTGQGNSNTEAFF.